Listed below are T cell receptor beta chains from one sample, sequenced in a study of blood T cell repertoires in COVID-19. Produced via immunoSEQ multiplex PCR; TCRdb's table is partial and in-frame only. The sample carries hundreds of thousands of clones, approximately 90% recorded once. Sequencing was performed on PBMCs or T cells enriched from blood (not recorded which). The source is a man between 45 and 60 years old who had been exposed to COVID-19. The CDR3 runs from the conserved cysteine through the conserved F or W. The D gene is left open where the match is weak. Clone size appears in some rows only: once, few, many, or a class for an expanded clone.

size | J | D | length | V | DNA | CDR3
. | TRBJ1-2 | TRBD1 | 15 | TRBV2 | TGTGCCAGCGGCTTGGCCACAGGGGGCGAATATGGCTACACCTTC | CASGLATGGEYGYTF
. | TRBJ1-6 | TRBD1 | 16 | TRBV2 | TGTGCCAGCAGTGGAGGGGGCACGTCCTATAATTCACCCCTCCACTTT | CASSGGGTSYNSPLHF
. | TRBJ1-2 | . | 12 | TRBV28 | TGTGCCAGCAAACAGTTTAACTATGGCTACACCTTC | CASKQFNYGYTF
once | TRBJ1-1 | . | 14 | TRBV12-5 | TGTGCTAGTGGTTCACCCGAAATCCAGGGGGAAGCTTTCTTT | CASGSPEIQGEAFF
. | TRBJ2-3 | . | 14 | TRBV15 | TGTGCCACCAGCAGAGAGTTGGCCACAGATACGCAGTATTTT | CATSRELATDTQYF
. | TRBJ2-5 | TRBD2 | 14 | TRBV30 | TGTGCCTGCTCCCCTAGCGGGGCCAGTGAGACCCAGTACTTC | CACSPSGASETQYF
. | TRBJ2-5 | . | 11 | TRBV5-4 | TGTGCCAGCAGCCCCGGAGAGACCCAGTACTTC | CASSPGETQYF
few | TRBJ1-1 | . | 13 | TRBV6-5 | TGTGCCAGCAACGCGGCCCAGGGAACTGAAGCTTTCTTT | CASNAAQGTEAFF
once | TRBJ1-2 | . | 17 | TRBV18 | TGTGCCAGCTCACCAATGCAGGGTGCTTGGACCAACTATGGCTACACCTTC | CASSPMQGAWTNYGYTF
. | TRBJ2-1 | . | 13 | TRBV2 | TGTGCCAGCTCTACAGGGTTACGCAATGAGCAGTTCTTC | CASSTGLRNEQFF
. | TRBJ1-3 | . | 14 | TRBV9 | TGTGCCAGCAGCTCCCCGAGGGAGGGGAACACCATATATTTT | CASSSPREGNTIYF
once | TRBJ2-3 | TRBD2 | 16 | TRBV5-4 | TGTGCCAGCAGCTTGGGACTTAACCGGGAGGCAGATACGCAGTATTTT | CASSLGLNREADTQYF
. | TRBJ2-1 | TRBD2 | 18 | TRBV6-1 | TGTGCCAGCAGTGAAGCGCTTCCAGGCGGGGGAGTATACAATGAGCAGTTCTTC | CASSEALPGGGVYNEQFF
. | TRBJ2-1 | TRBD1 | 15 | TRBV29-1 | TGCAGCGTTGGGGGACAGGGGAAGAAATACAATGAGCAGTTCTTC | CSVGGQGKKYNEQFF
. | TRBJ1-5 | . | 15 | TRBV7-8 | TGTGCCAGCACCCTACAGGGATCGGGGAATCAGCCCCAGCATTTT | CASTLQGSGNQPQHF
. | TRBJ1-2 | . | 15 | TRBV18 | TGTGCCAGCTCACCATTTTCCAGGGGAATCTATGGCTACACCTTC | CASSPFSRGIYGYTF
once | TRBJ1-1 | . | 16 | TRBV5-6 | TGTGCCAGCAGCTTGGATACCCGGAGGGCTATAACTGAAGCTTTCTTT | CASSLDTRRAITEAFF
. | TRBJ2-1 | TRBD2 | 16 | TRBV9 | TGTGCCAGCAGCGCCGGGGGGGCGTCCTTGGGCAATGAGCAGTTCTTC | CASSAGGASLGNEQFF
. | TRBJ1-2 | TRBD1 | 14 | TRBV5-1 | TGCGCCAGCAGCTCAGGACAGGGAGGATATGGCTACACCTTC | CASSSGQGGYGYTF
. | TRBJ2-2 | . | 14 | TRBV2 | TGTGCCAGCAGGGGTGAACAGGGCGTCGGGGAGCTGTTTTTT | CASRGEQGVGELFF
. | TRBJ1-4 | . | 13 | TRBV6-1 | TGTGCCAGCAGTGAAGTCCTTAATGAAAAACTGTTTTTT | CASSEVLNEKLFF
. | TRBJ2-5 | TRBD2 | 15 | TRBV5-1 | TGCGCCAGCAGCATAGCGGGAGTGACTTACGAGACCCAGTACTTC | CASSIAGVTYETQYF
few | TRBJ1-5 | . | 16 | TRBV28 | TGTGCCAGCAGTCCCCGGGTGGGGAGGGGCAATCAGCCCCAGCATTTT | CASSPRVGRGNQPQHF
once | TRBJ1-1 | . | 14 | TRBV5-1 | TGCGCCAGCAGCACTAGCCTGGGATCCTCTGAAGCTTTCTTT | CASSTSLGSSEAFF
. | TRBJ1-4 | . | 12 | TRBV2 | TGTGCCAGCAGAACGTTGAGTGCGGGCCTGTTTTTT | CASRTLSAGLFF
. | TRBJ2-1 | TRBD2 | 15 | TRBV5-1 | TGCGCCAGCAGCTCCGCGGCGGGGGGAAAAGGGGAGCAGTTCTTC | CASSSAAGGKGEQFF
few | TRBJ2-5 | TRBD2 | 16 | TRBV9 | TGTGCCAGCAGCGTAGGAGGGTCTAGCGGAGAAGAGACCCAGTACTTC | CASSVGGSSGEETQYF